This paragraph reports one T cell receptor (beta chain). Trimming left V 4 bases short and J 4 bases short, with 23 bases between. The CDR3 is 17 amino acids. CDR1 and CDR2 (germline): SQVTM, ANQGSEA. The entry originates in a study of blood T cell repertoires in COVID-19. For the study at large: The cDNA or gDNA used as material had been derived from T cells, B-cell-depleted T cells, or PBMCs.

In the original workflow: Nucleated cell number was recorded as an estimate derived from reference gene primer amplification. Sequencing was performed with immunoSEQ multiplex PCR; in TCRdb, only in-frame clones are kept and a portion is missing. V and J calls and clone size come straight from that table; D and trimming were deduced from the DNA. The table lists 160,000 or so clones, over 75% of them singletons. The rearrangement joins TRBV29-1 to TRBJ2-1; a weak D match, TRBD1 (10 bases). The sample comprised peripheral blood. The TCR sequence derives from a man aged 60 to 69 with active or convalescent COVID-19. The CDR3 loop is CSVGGTGVLAGYNEQFF. CDR3 nucleotide sequence: TGCAGCGTTGGCGGGACAGGGGTTCTAGCGGGATACAATGAGCAGTTCTTC.